Each of the 10 T cell receptor beta chains below was sequenced from the same sample in a study of cytomegalovirus exposure and HLA in healthy donors. Repertoires were generated with immunoSEQ multiplex PCR, while TCRdb's copy carries only in-frame clones and drops some. The sample shows just over 80,000 clones, approximately 96% of them seen only once. Sequencing used PBMCs. These receptors all stem from a woman in her late teens or twenties in good health and CMV-seronegative.

V gene TRBV6-6 combines with J gene TRBJ1-1; the D gene is possibly TRBD1 (5 bases). Per the germline V gene, CDR1 is MNHNY and CDR2 is SVGAGI (reference sequence). V was trimmed by 2 bases and J by 0 bases, leaving 7 bases between them. The CDR3 length is 14 residues. The CDR3 sequence: CASSYKTVNTEAFF. For the CDR3, the DNA is TGTGCCAGCAGTTACAAGACAGTGAACACTGAAGCTTTCTTT.

This chain uses TRBV6-6 with TRBJ1-2; TRBD1 matches 7 bases. V lost 6 bases, J lost 4 bases, and 8 bases stayed unmatched. CDR3 length: 14 residues. Germline lookup yields CDR1 MNHNY and CDR2 SVGAGI (reference sequence). The CDR3: CASSEGAGTYGYTF. The CDR3, as DNA: TGTGCCAGCAGCGAGGGGGCTGGCACCTATGGCTACACCTTC.

This chain uses TRBV6-5 with TRBJ1-3; D unclear. The CDR3 length is 14 residues. Germline lookup yields CDR1 MNHEY and CDR2 SVGAGI. Trimming left V 8 bases short and J 0 bases short, with 11 bases between. CDR3 in DNA: TGTGCCAGCTCGGGGTCTTTCTCTGGAAACACCATATATTTT. Translation gives CASSGSFSGNTIYF.

This chain connects TRBV7-2 to TRBJ1-2; D gene uncertain. Germline CDR1 and CDR2: SGHTA and FQGNSA. The CDR3 covers 15 residues. V was clipped by 1 base and J by 2 bases, with 11 bases between them. The CDR3 bases are TGTGCCAGCAGCTTAGTGGGCCAAGAGAACTATGGCTACACCTTC. As protein: CASSLVGQENYGYTF.

The J gene is TRBJ1-4, the V gene TRBV5-1; the D gene is possibly TRBD1 (6 bases). V lost 1 base and J lost 7, with 17 bases in between. This CDR3 is 16 amino acids long. Germline lookup yields CDR1 SGHRS and CDR2 YFSETQ. CDR3 bases: TGCGCCAGCAGCTTGACCCCACAGGGAACAAGTGAAAAACTGTTTTTT. As protein: CASSLTPQGTSEKLFF. The variable domain in full, completed from reference TRBV5-1 and TRBJ1-4, reads KAGVTQTPRYLIKTRGQQVTLSCSPISGHRSVSWYQQTPGQGLQFLFEYFSETQRNKGNFPGRFSGRQFSNSRSEMNVSTLELGDSALYLCASSLTPQGTSEKLFFGSGTQLSVL.

This clone appeared once. V usage is TRBV7-6 and J usage is TRBJ2-5; D possibly corresponds to TRBD1 (5 bases). The CDR3 length is 16 residues. The V end lost 4 bases, the J end lost 5 bases, and 20 bases lay between the germline ends. Germline V lookup: CDR1 SGHVS, CDR2 FNYEAQ. The CDR3 coding sequence is TGTGCCAGCAGCTCAATTATCCAGGGTATGTTGGAGACCCAGTACTTC. This sequence encodes CASSSIIQGMLETQYF.

This clone has a single count. The rearrangement joins TRBV6-5 to TRBJ2-3; D gene uncertain. Per the germline V gene, CDR1 is MNHEY and CDR2 is SVGAGI. The CDR3 runs 13 residues. Between the trimmed V and J ends, which lost 6 bases and 2 bases, there was a span of 9 bases. In nucleotides, the CDR3 is TGTGCCAGCAGACTTACCTCCACAGATACGCAGTATTTT. Its protein product is CASRLTSTDTQYF.

The chain employs TRBV18 and TRBJ2-7; 9 bases match TRBD1. Trimming removed 1 base from V and 3 bases from J; junction bases left unmatched: 1. Looked up from germline, CDR1 is KGHSH and CDR2 is LQKENI. The CDR3 covers 14 residues. CDR3: CASSPRQGGYEQYF. Written as DNA, the CDR3 is TGTGCCAGCTCACCACGACAGGGGGGCTACGAGCAGTACTTC.

The CDR3 DNA is TGTGCCTGGAGGACTCTAGCGGGAGTGGGCAATGAGCAGTTCTTC. The encoded protein is CAWRTLAGVGNEQFF. The J gene is TRBJ2-1, the V gene TRBV30; 10 bases match TRBD2. V trimming: 3 bases; J trimming: 6 bases; junction bases outside the gene matches: 8. This CDR3 comprises 15 residues. Germline V CDR1 and CDR2: GTSNPN, SVGIG (reference sequence).

The rearrangement joins TRBV5-8 to TRBJ2-1; 10 bases match TRBD1. CDR1 is SGHTS and CDR2 is YDEGEE in the germline V gene. The V gene end was trimmed by 4 bases and the J gene end by 2 bases; junction bases not matched to a gene: 3. The CDR3 totals 15 residues. CDR3 coding DNA: TGTGCCAGCAGCGAAGGACAGGGGGCCTACAATGAGCAGTTCTTC. It is translated as CASSEGQGAYNEQFF.